A single sample is the source of the 27 T cell receptor beta chains below, sequenced in a study of long-term antiretroviral therapy in people with HIV. They ran version v3.0 of the immunoSEQ assay at survey level. The data were produced by immunoSEQ multiplex PCR, yet TCRdb's version contains in-frame clones alone and is incomplete. The sample has 33,000 or so clones, roughly four fifths seen once. Sequenced here: unsorted PBMCs, sampled 0.3 years after starting antiretroviral therapy. Receptor source: a man aged 18 to 35 with HIV.

V is TRBV28 and J is TRBJ2-1; the match to TRBD2 covers 9 bases. The ends lost 6 bases at V and 7 bases at J; junction bases unmatched: 10. This CDR3 contains 15 residues. Germline V gives CDR1 MDHEN, CDR2 SYDVKM. In nucleotides, the CDR3 is TGTGCCAGCAGGGCTTATAGCGGGAGTGGGAATGAGCAGTTCTTC. This codes for CASRAYSGSGNEQFF.

This chain links TRBV6-1 with TRBJ1-5; 7 nucleotides agree with TRBD1. With V trimmed by 5 bases and J by 5 bases, 6 bases remained unmatched. Germline-derived CDR1 and CDR2 are MNHNS and SASEGT. CDR3 length equals 14 residues. The CDR3 DNA is TGTGCCAGCAGTTTGACAGGGTCATATCAGCCCCAGCATTTT. Amino acids: CASSLTGSYQPQHF.

This sequence joins TRBV6-6 and TRBJ1-1; D gene ambiguous. CDR3 length: 15 amino acids. Deletions cut 7 bases from V and 4 bases from J, with 19 bases between. Germline V gene lookup returns CDR1 MNHNY and CDR2 SVGAGI (reference sequence). The CDR3 bases are TGTGCCAGCACAAGGTTGAGGGCCAGAGGCACTGAAGCTTTCTTT. Translation: CASTRLRARGTEAFF.

The rearrangement joins TRBV6-1 to TRBJ1-4, with TRBD1 matching over 7 bases. Germline CDR1 is MNHNS and CDR2 is SASEGT. The CDR3 loop spans 15 amino acids. J was trimmed by 8 bases and V by 4 bases; bases with no gene match: 10. This CDR3 is CASSAPGQPWEKLFF. CDR3 sequence (DNA): TGTGCCAGCAGTGCGCCGGGACAGCCGTGGGAAAAACTGTTTTTT.

J is TRBJ2-5 and V is TRBV7-6, with D possibly TRBD2 on 6 matching bases. Germline CDR1 is SGHVS and CDR2 is FNYEAQ. The V end was cut by 3 bases, the J end by 4 bases, with 18 bases between. CDR3 length: 16 amino acids. CDR3 loop: CASSFNPGLLGETQYF. The CDR3 DNA reads as TGTGCCAGCAGCTTTAACCCGGGACTCTTAGGAGAGACCCAGTACTTC.

The CDR3 region is CASLGAGNEQFF. The CDR3 nucleotides read TGCGCCAGCTTGGGAGCCGGGAATGAGCAGTTCTTC. This chain joins TRBV5-1 and TRBJ2-1; a possible D gene is TRBD2 (5 bases). The CDR3 loop spans 12 amino acids. CDR1 and CDR2 (germline): SGHRS, YFSETQ. Trimming pared 7 bases from V and 7 bases from J, leaving 12 bases between.

The genes are TRBV9 and TRBJ1-2, with 7 bases matching TRBD1. V was clipped by 4 bases and J by 4 bases; unmatched bases: 7. The CDR3 contains 14 residues. CDR1 and CDR2 (germline): SGDLS, YYNGEE. In nucleotides, the CDR3 is TGTGCCAGCAGCCTACGGACAGGCGGCTATGGCTACACCTTC. Translated: CASSLRTGGYGYTF. The complete variable domain, with remaining parts taken from reference TRBV9 and TRBJ1-2, reads DSGVTQTPKHLITATGQRVTLRCSPRSGDLSVYWYQQSLDQGLQFLIQYYNGEERAKGNILERFSAQQFPDLHSELNLSSLELGDSALYFCASSLRTGGYGYTFGSGTRLTVV.

The genes are TRBV6-4 and TRBJ2-3, with 12 positions matching TRBD2. Germline loops: CDR1 MRHNA, CDR2 SNTAGT. With V trimmed by 8 bases and J by 2 bases, 5 bases remained unmatched. CDR3 size: 15 residues. The CDR3 loop reads CASRRLAGDTDTQYF. DNA for the CDR3: TGTGCCAGCCGTAGACTAGCGGGGGACACAGATACGCAGTATTTT.

The chain carries TRBV9 and TRBJ2-7; unclear D gene. Trimming left V 4 bases short and J 3 bases short, with 14 bases between. Germline CDR1 and CDR2: SGDLS and YYNGEE. CDR3 length: 14 residues. Here the CDR3 reads CASSPASQDYEQYF. CDR3 sequence (DNA): TGTGCCAGCAGCCCTGCTTCTCAGGACTACGAGCAGTACTTC.

V gene TRBV7-8 combines with J gene TRBJ2-7, with 8 bases lining up with TRBD1. CDR1 is SGHVS and CDR2 is FQNEAQ in the germline V gene. This CDR3 has 14 amino acids. With 0 bases clipped from V and 3 bases from J, the junction kept 1 base outside the gene matches. The CDR3 nucleotides read TGTGCCAGCAGCTTAGCCGGGACAGGCTACGAGCAGTACTTC. It specifies CASSLAGTGYEQYF.

This clone was found a few times. This chain joins TRBV4-2 and TRBJ2-7, with 10 bases that match TRBD2. This CDR3 has 15 amino acids. The germline V gene has CDR1 LGHNA and CDR2 YNFKEQ. V gave up 1 base and J gave up 0 bases; unmatched junction bases: 0. CDR3 loop: CASSQGLAGSYEQYF. For the CDR3, the DNA is TGTGCCAGCAGCCAAGGACTAGCGGGCTCCTACGAGCAGTACTTC.

The gene calls are TRBV4-1 and TRBJ1-1; 8 nucleotides line up with TRBD1. J lost 10 bases, V lost 0 bases, and 7 bases had no gene match. The CDR3 has 14 residues. Germline V gives CDR1 MGHRA, CDR2 YSYEKL. The CDR3 DNA reads TGCGCCAGCAGCCAAGACAGGACAGGGTGGGGAGCTTTCTTT. This codes for CASSQDRTGWGAFF.

The J gene is TRBJ2-5, the V gene TRBV30; D ambiguous. V was clipped by 0 bases and J by 5 bases, with 10 bases between them. Germline CDR1 reads GTSNPN; CDR2 reads SVGIG (reference sequence). The CDR3 is 13 amino acids. The CDR3: CAWSVLVHETQYF. The CDR3 DNA sequence: TGTGCCTGGAGTGTACTGGTCCATGAGACCCAGTACTTC. The entire variable domain, with the rest obtained from reference TRBV30 and TRBJ2-5, is as follows: SQTIHQWPATLVQPVGSPLSLECTVEGTSNPNLYWYRQAAGRGLQLLFYSVGIGQISSEVPQNLSASRPQDRQFILSSKKLLLSDSGFYLCAWSVLVHETQYFGPGTRLLVL.

The CDR3 sequence: CAWSGGGAGSWELFF. The CDR3 DNA follows: TGTGCCTGGAGCGGCGGGGGGGCAGGTAGTTGGGAGCTGTTTTTT. The V and J genes are TRBV30 and TRBJ2-2; 9 bases fit TRBD2. V trimming: 3 bases; J trimming: 9 bases; junction bases outside the gene matches: 11. CDR1 is GTSNPN, CDR2 SVGIG, per germline (reference sequence). The CDR3 runs 15 residues.

The V call is TRBV9, the J call TRBJ2-1, with D perhaps assigned TRBD1 or TRBD2 (5 bases each). The CDR3 has 17 amino acids. Germline CDR1 is SGDLS and CDR2 is YYNGEE. Trimming removed 0 bases from V and 2 bases from J, with 15 bases in between. The CDR3 spells CASSVEWAQGPYNEQFF. The CDR3 DNA follows: TGTGCCAGCAGCGTAGAATGGGCGCAGGGACCCTACAATGAGCAGTTCTTC.

This clone was observed once. The chain employs TRBV7-9 and TRBJ2-7; 8 nucleotides match TRBD2. The CDR3 totals 16 residues. V was pared by 5 bases and J by 1 base, with 10 bases of the junction left unmatched. The V gene's germline CDR1 is SEHNR and CDR2 FQNEAQ (reference sequence). The DNA of the CDR3 is TGTGCCAGCAGCGGGGGGACTAGTTTGTATTCCTACGAGCAGTACTTC. It is translated as CASSGGTSLYSYEQYF.

The CDR3 loop reads CASSLTGEGTQYF. CDR3 nucleotides: TGTGCCAGCAGCTTAACCGGCGAAGGGACCCAGTACTTC. The genes are TRBV7-3 and TRBJ2-5; D is ambiguous. Trimming took 0 bases from V and 7 from J, leaving 9 bases between them. The CDR3 covers 13 residues. Germline V gene sequence: CDR1 SGHTA, CDR2 FQGTGA.

The J gene is TRBJ1-5, the V gene TRBV4-2; tentatively, D is TRBD1 (5 bases). V gave up 5 bases and J gave up 6 bases, with 11 bases separating them. Germline assignment: CDR1 LGHNA and CDR2 YNFKEQ. The CDR3 is 13 amino acids. CDR3 amino acids: CASSEGEPQPQHF. The CDR3 DNA sequence: TGTGCCAGCAGCGAAGGGGAACCTCAGCCCCAGCATTTT.

The chain employs TRBV19 and TRBJ2-3, with 7 nucleotides matching TRBD1. CDR1 LNHDA and CDR2 SQIVND come from the germline V gene (reference sequence). The V segment lost 3 bases and the J segment 8 bases; nucleotides outside the gene matches: 5. The CDR3 length is 13 residues. The CDR3 spells CASSIHRQGTQYF. For the CDR3, the DNA is TGTGCCAGTAGTATTCACCGACAGGGTACGCAGTATTTT.

The rearrangement links TRBV19 to TRBJ2-5, with 11 bases fitting TRBD1. V gave up 1 base and J gave up 2 bases; unmatched junction bases: 3. This CDR3 contains 16 residues. Germline CDR1 reads LNHDA; CDR2 reads SQIVND (reference sequence). CDR3 coding DNA: TGTGCCAGTAGTATAGGGGACAGGGGGGGACAAGAGACCCAGTACTTC. This sequence encodes CASSIGDRGGQETQYF.

The chain has TRBV29-1 and TRBJ1-2, with D hard to call. The CDR3 is 14 amino acids. Germline V lookup: CDR1 SQVTM, CDR2 ANQGSEA. Trimming took 0 bases from V and 8 from J, leaving 16 bases between them. CDR3 nucleotides: TGCAGCGTTGAAGATCGTAAAGGGCCGGGGGGCTACACCTTC. This encodes CSVEDRKGPGGYTF.

The DNA for the CDR3 is TGCGCCAGCAGCCAAAAGGCTAACTCCTACAATGAGCAGTTCTTC. Translation gives CASSQKANSYNEQFF. The rearrangement joins TRBV4-1 to TRBJ2-1; D unclear. The CDR3 has 15 residues. Deletions cut 2 bases from V and 0 bases from J, with 8 bases between. CDR1 is MGHRA and CDR2 is YSYEKL in the germline V gene.

This chain links TRBV5-1 with TRBJ2-3, with 11 positions matching TRBD2. The V and J ends lost 4 bases and 1 base, in that order; junction bases with no gene match: 2. CDR3 size: 15 residues. Per the germline V gene, CDR1 is SGHRS and CDR2 is YFSETQ. The CDR3 coding sequence is TGCGCCAGCAGCCTTAGCGGGAGGGGCACAGATACGCAGTATTTT. Its translation: CASSLSGRGTDTQYF.

This chain joins TRBV29-1 and TRBJ1-2; 8 bases line up with TRBD1. Germline trimming cut 0 bases from V and 7 bases from J; bases unmatched to any gene: 10. Germline V lookup: CDR1 SQVTM, CDR2 ANQGSEA. This CDR3 contains 15 residues. For the CDR3, the DNA is TGCAGCGTTGAAGATCCCGACAGGGGAGGAGTTGGCTACACCTTC. This codes for CSVEDPDRGGVGYTF.

V and J are TRBV7-9 and TRBJ2-5; D possibly matches TRBD1 or TRBD2 (7 bases each). The J call may be incorrect, as the DNA end agrees better with TRBJ2-7. This CDR3 has 15 residues. Germline V gene sequence: CDR1 SEHNR, CDR2 FQNEAQ (reference sequence). The CDR3 DNA follows: TGTGCCAGCAGCCGGGGGGACAGCGGAACCTACGAGCAGTACTTC. Its protein is CASSRGDSGTYEQYF.

As DNA, the CDR3 is TGTGCCAGCAGGCCCCGGGGGGGGGTATACGAGCAGTACTTC. It yields the protein CASRPRGGVYEQYF. This chain uses TRBV6-5 with TRBJ2-7, with 8 bases that match TRBD2. Trimming cost V 6 bases and J 4 bases; bases outside gene matches: 8. In germline, CDR1 is MNHEY, CDR2 SVGAGI. This CDR3 spans 14 amino acids.

The chain recombines TRBV7-2 with TRBJ1-2; no firm D call. The CDR3 is made up of 14 amino acids. Trimming removed 5 bases at V and 0 bases at J, with 10 bases between. Germline values: CDR1 SGHTA, CDR2 FQGNSA. For the CDR3, the DNA is TGTGCCAGCAGCCGTGGGATCACTAACTATGGCTACACCTTC. The encoded protein is CASSRGITNYGYTF. The whole variable domain, remainder taken from reference TRBV7-2 and TRBJ1-2, is GAGVSQSPSNKVTEKGKDVELRCDPISGHTALYWYRQSLGQGLEFLIYFQGNSAPDKSGLPSDRFSAERTGGSVSTLTIQRTQQEDSAVYLCASSRGITNYGYTFGSGTRLTVV.